The 20 T cell receptor beta chains reported below all come from one sample, sequenced in a study of cytotoxic CD8 clonotypes in ibrutinib-treated CLL. Generated by immunoSEQ multiplex PCR, the TCRdb table keeps only in-frame clones and is missing some. The table shows around 310,000 clones, with roughly 79% occurring only once. Here the sequenced sample was PBMCs, taken before ibrutinib treatment. Receptor source: a human donor with chronic lymphocytic leukemia.

This chain uses TRBV15 with TRBJ1-2, with D unclear. The CDR3 length is 12 residues. Looked up from germline, CDR1 is LNHNV and CDR2 is YYDKDF (reference sequence). The V gene lost 3 bases and the J gene lost 7 bases, with 9 bases spanning the gap. CDR3: CATSSMDSGYTF. The DNA of the CDR3 is TGTGCCACCAGCAGTATGGACTCTGGCTACACCTTC.

CDR3 nucleotide sequence: TGTGCCAGCAGAAAATATCCGACAATCCCCTATGGCTACACCTTC. Translated: CASRKYPTIPYGYTF. The J gene is TRBJ1-2, the V gene TRBV11-3; unclear D gene. Looked up from germline, CDR1 is SGHNT and CDR2 is YENEEA. This CDR3 spans 15 amino acids. V lost 6 bases and J 4 bases, leaving 18 bases between the germline ends.

V usage is TRBV5-6 and J usage is TRBJ2-7; no firm D call. The CDR3 extends over 12 amino acids. Looked up from germline, CDR1 is SGHDT and CDR2 is YYEEEE. V was pared by 7 bases and J by 0 bases, with 8 bases between. CDR3 residues: CASQGSSYEQYF. DNA for the CDR3: TGTGCCAGCCAAGGCAGCTCCTACGAGCAGTACTTC.

The rearrangement links TRBV5-1 to TRBJ1-2; TRBD1 agrees at 10 bases. This CDR3 region has 16 residues. From germline, CDR1 is SGHRS and CDR2 YFSETQ. The V and J ends lost 4 bases and 3 bases, in that order; junction bases with no gene match: 9. The CDR3 bases are TGCGCCAGCAGCACAGGGACAGGGGTTCTGGACTATGGCTACACCTTC. Translating gives CASSTGTGVLDYGYTF.

The genes are TRBV4-3 and TRBJ1-2; D gene unclear. The CDR3 sequence is 17 residues long. From germline, CDR1 is LGHNA and CDR2 YSLEER. Between the trimmed V and J ends, which lost 0 bases and 3 bases, there was a span of 17 bases. This chain's CDR3 is CASSQEFGVGYDYGYTF. CDR3 sequence (DNA): TGCGCCAGCAGCCAAGAATTTGGGGTGGGGTATGACTATGGCTACACCTTC.

The table lists this clone with a few counts. The rearrangement uses TRBV30 and TRBJ2-3, with TRBD1 matching over 7 bases. The CDR3 contains 17 residues. CDR1 is GTSNPN, CDR2 SVGIG, per germline (reference sequence). V was clipped by 0 bases and J by 0 bases; unmatched bases: 9. The CDR3 spells CAWSVLHAGGSTDTQYF. In nucleotides, the CDR3 is TGTGCCTGGAGTGTACTCCACGCAGGGGGAAGCACAGATACGCAGTATTTT.

This clone appeared once. V gene TRBV7-2 combines with J gene TRBJ2-7; TRBD1 is a possible D gene (5 bases). The CDR3 is 14 amino acids. Trimming removed 2 bases from V and 2 bases from J, with 10 bases in between. Germline CDR1 reads SGHTA; CDR2 reads FQGNSA. DNA for the CDR3: TGTGCCAGCAGCTTATGGGGCAGGCCCTACGAGCAGTACTTC. Translating gives CASSLWGRPYEQYF.

The chain uses TRBV7-6 and TRBJ2-1, with 9 nucleotides matching TRBD2. CDR1 SGHVS and CDR2 FNYEAQ come from the germline V gene. The CDR3 sequence is 16 residues long. V was clipped by 4 bases and J by 7 bases; unmatched bases: 11. CDR3 protein: CASSSPGLAKLNEQFF. The CDR3, as DNA: TGTGCCAGCAGCTCACCGGGACTAGCTAAACTGAATGAGCAGTTCTTC.

The chain combines TRBV28 with TRBJ1-5; no firm D call. The CDR3 runs to 12 residues. Trimming removed 6 bases at V and 5 bases at J, with 8 bases between. Germline values: CDR1 MDHEN, CDR2 SYDVKM. Written as DNA, the CDR3 is TGTGCCAGCAGAATCATTGATCAGCCCCAGCATTTT. Its translation is CASRIIDQPQHF.

J is TRBJ1-2 and V is TRBV5-4; D is ambiguous. The germline V gene has CDR1 SGHNT and CDR2 YYREEE (reference sequence). This CDR3 comprises 16 residues. With 0 bases removed from V and 3 bases from J, the gap between germline ends came to 15 bases. CDR3 in DNA: TGTGCCAGCAGCTTGGCCGGGCGGTCATGGGACTATGGCTACACCTTC. Amino acids: CASSLAGRSWDYGYTF.

The chain is built from TRBV7-2 and TRBJ1-1; no reliable D call. There are 13 residues in the CDR3. From germline, CDR1 is SGHTA and CDR2 FQGNSA. With 3 bases removed from V and 6 bases from J, the gap between germline ends came to 11 bases. The CDR3 region is CASSFGSEAEAFF. The CDR3 DNA follows: TGTGCCAGCAGCTTTGGGTCTGAGGCTGAAGCTTTCTTT. Variable domain in full (rest from reference TRBV7-2 and TRBJ1-1): GAGVSQSPSNKVTEKGKDVELRCDPISGHTALYWYRQSLGQGLEFLIYFQGNSAPDKSGLPSDRFSAERTGGSVSTLTIQRTQQEDSAVYLCASSFGSEAEAFFGQGTRLTVV.

The J gene is TRBJ2-7, the V gene TRBV27; 8 bases match TRBD2. V shed 5 bases and J 6 bases; nucleotides not matched to a gene: 9. The CDR3 length is 14 residues. Germline V gene lookup returns CDR1 MNHEY and CDR2 SMNVEV (reference sequence). In DNA, the CDR3 is TGTGCCAGCAGTCCCCGCGGGGGGTTTGGCGAGCAGTACTTC. Translating it yields CASSPRGGFGEQYF.

V usage is TRBV5-1 and J usage is TRBJ2-3; D possibly corresponds to TRBD2 (5 bases). Trimming cost V 5 bases and J 0 bases, with 16 bases left between them. Germline V gives CDR1 SGHRS, CDR2 YFSETQ. This CDR3 is built from 16 residues. CDR3 sequence: CASSPRTTRSTDTQYF. For the CDR3, the DNA is TGCGCCAGCAGTCCACGGACCACTAGGAGCACAGATACGCAGTATTTT. The entire variable domain, with the rest obtained from reference TRBV5-1 and TRBJ2-3, is as follows: KAGVTQTPRYLIKTRGQQVTLSCSPISGHRSVSWYQQTPGQGLQFLFEYFSETQRNKGNFPGRFSGRQFSNSRSEMNVSTLELGDSALYLCASSPRTTRSTDTQYFGPGTRLTVL.

The chain is built from TRBV2 and TRBJ1-5, with D maybe TRBD1 (6 bases). Germline V gene sequence: CDR1 SNHLY, CDR2 FYNNEI. Trimming cost V 2 bases and J 5 bases, with 16 bases left between them. The CDR3 runs to 16 residues. DNA for the CDR3: TGTGCCAGCAGTGAATGGGGGCAGGGGATCGATCAGCCCCAGCATTTT. Translation gives CASSEWGQGIDQPQHF. Based on the CDR3 plus reference TRBV2 and TRBJ1-5, the full variable domain is EPEVTQTPSHQVTQMGQEVILRCVPISNHLYFYWYRQILGQKVEFLVSFYNNEISEKSEIFDDQFSVERPDGSNFTLKIRSTKLEDSAMYFCASSEWGQGIDQPQHFGDGTRLSIL.

The chain links TRBV5-1 to TRBJ2-5; TRBD1 matches 8 bases. Germline V lookup: CDR1 SGHRS, CDR2 YFSETQ. Unmatched junction bases numbered 4, after V lost 0 bases and J lost 3 bases. The CDR3 covers 15 residues. The chain's CDR3 is CASSLGGTGEETQYF. The CDR3 nucleotides read TGCGCCAGCAGCTTGGGGGGGACAGGCGAAGAGACCCAGTACTTC.

The chain recombines TRBV29-1 with TRBJ1-5; possible D gene TRBD1, 6 bases. Germline CDR1 SQVTM, CDR2 ANQGSEA. Trimming pared 7 bases from V and 5 bases from J, leaving 18 bases between. The CDR3 sequence is 14 residues long. CDR3 in amino acids: CSALGQGPDQPQHF. CDR3 in DNA: TGCAGCGCGTTGGGACAAGGTCCTGATCAGCCCCAGCATTTT.

The V call is TRBV28, the J call TRBJ1-2, with no clear D. The V and J ends lost 1 base and 4 bases respectively, with 7 bases between them. CDR3 size: 13 residues. The germline V gene has CDR1 MDHEN and CDR2 SYDVKM. In DNA, the CDR3 is TGTGCCAGCAGTTTATTAGCGGTCTATGGCTACACCTTC. Its translation: CASSLLAVYGYTF.

V is TRBV5-1 and J is TRBJ2-3, with D uncertain. V was pared by 0 bases and J by 5 bases, with 10 bases between. Germline-derived CDR1 and CDR2 are SGHRS and YFSETQ. The CDR3 runs to 14 residues. The CDR3 reads CASSLDRFLDTQYF. For the CDR3, the DNA is TGCGCCAGCAGCTTGGATCGCTTTTTAGATACGCAGTATTTT. The full variable domain, in which reference TRBV5-1 and TRBJ2-3 provide the parts outside the CDR3, is KAGVTQTPRYLIKTRGQQVTLSCSPISGHRSVSWYQQTPGQGLQFLFEYFSETQRNKGNFPGRFSGRQFSNSRSEMNVSTLELGDSALYLCASSLDRFLDTQYFGPGTRLTVL.

This chain links TRBV7-9 with TRBJ2-2, with D perhaps matching TRBD2 (6 bases). In germline, CDR1 is SEHNR, CDR2 FQNEAQ (reference sequence). The ends were cut back, 3 bases at V and 0 bases at J, with 11 bases in the middle. The CDR3 sequence is 16 residues long. The CDR3 reads CASSFPSAANTGELFF. CDR3 nucleotide sequence: TGTGCCAGCAGCTTCCCTAGCGCCGCGAACACCGGGGAGCTGTTTTTT.

V usage is TRBV13 and J usage is TRBJ1-2; D may be TRBD1 (6 bases). This CDR3 comprises 14 residues. CDR1 and CDR2 from the germline V gene are PRHDT and FYEKMQ (reference sequence). Trimming pared 8 bases from V and 3 bases from J, leaving 16 bases between. The CDR3 bases are TGTGCCAGCGCCTTGGGGGCCACGGACTATGGCTACACCTTC. It is translated as CASALGATDYGYTF.